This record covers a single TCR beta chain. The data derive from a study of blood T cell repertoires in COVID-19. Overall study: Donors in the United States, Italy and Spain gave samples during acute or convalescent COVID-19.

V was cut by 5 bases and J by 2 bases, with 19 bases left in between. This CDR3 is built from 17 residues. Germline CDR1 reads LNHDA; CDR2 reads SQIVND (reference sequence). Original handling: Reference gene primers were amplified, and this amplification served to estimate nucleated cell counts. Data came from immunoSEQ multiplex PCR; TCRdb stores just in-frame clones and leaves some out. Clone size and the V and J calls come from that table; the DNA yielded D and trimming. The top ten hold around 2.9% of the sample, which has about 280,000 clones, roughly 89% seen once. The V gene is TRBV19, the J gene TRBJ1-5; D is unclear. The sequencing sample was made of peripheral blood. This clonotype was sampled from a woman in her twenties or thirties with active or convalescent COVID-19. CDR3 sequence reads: CASSLRTRGRRNQPQHF. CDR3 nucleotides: TGTGCCAGTAGTCTTCGGACCCGTGGGAGGCGCAATCAGCCCCAGCATTTT.